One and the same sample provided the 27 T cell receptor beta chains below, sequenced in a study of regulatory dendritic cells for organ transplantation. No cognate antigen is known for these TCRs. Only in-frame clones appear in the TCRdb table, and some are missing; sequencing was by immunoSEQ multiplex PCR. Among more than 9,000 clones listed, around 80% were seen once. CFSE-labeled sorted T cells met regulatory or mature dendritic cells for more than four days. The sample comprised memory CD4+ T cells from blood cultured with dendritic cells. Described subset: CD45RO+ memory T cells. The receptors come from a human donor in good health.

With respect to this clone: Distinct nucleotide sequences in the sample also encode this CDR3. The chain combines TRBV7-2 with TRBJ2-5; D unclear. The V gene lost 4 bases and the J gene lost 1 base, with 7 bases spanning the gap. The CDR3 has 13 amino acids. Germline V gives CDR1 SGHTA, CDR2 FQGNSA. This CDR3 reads CASSSRVQETQYF. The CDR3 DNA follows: TGTGCCAGCAGCTCTCGGGTCCAAGAGACCCAGTACTTC.

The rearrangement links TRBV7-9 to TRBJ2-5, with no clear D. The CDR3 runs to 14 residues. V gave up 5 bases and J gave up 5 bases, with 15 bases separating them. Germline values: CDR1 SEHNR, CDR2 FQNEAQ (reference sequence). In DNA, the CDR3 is TGTGCCAGCAGCCAATCGGGCGGTGGGGAGACCCAGTACTTC. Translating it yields CASSQSGGGETQYF. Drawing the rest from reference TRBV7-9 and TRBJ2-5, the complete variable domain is DTGVSQNPRHKITKRGQNVTFRCDPISEHNRLYWYRQTLGQGPEFLTYFQNEAQLEKSRLLSDRFSAERPKGSFSTLEIQRTEQGDSAMYLCASSQSGGGETQYFGPGTRLLVL.

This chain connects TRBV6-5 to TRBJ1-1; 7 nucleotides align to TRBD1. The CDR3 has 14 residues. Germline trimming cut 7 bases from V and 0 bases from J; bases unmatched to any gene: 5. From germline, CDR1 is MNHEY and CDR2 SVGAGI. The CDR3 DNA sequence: TGTGCCAGCAACCGACAGGGTCTGAACACTGAAGCTTTCTTT. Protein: CASNRQGLNTEAFF.

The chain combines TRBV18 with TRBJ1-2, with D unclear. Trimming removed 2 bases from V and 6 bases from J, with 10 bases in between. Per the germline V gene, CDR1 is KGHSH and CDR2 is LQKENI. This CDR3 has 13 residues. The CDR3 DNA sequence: TGTGCCAGCTCACCAGTCCGCGGAGATGGCTACACCTTC. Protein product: CASSPVRGDGYTF.

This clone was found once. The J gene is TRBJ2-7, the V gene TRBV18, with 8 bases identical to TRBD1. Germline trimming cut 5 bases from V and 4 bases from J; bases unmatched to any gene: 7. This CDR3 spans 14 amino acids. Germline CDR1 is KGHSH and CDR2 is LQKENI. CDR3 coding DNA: TGTGCCAGCTCAACGGGTGACAGGGGTTACGAGCAGTACTTC. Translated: CASSTGDRGYEQYF.

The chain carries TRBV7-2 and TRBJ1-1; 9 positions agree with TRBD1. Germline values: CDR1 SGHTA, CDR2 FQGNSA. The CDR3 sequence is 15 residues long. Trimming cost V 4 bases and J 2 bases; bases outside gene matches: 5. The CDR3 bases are TGTGCCAGCAGCTGGGGGACAGGGAGAAACACTGAAGCTTTCTTT. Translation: CASSWGTGRNTEAFF.

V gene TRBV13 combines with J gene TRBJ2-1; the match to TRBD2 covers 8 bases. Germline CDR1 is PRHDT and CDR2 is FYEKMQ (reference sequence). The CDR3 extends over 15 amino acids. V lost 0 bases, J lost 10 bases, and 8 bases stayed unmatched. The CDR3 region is CASSLGGGRTLEQFF. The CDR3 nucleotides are TGTGCCAGCAGCTTAGGGGGCGGGAGGACGTTAGAGCAGTTCTTC.

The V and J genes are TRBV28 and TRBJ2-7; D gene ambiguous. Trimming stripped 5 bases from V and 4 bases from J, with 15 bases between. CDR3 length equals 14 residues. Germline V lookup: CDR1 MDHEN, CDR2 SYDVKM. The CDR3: CASSPDPTRYEQYF. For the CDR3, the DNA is TGTGCCAGCAGTCCTGATCCCACAAGATACGAGCAGTACTTC.

The CDR3 loop is CASSPHQGGYTF. The CDR3 DNA reads TGTGCCAGCAGCCCCCATCAGGGAGGCTACACCTTC. The rearrangement uses TRBV7-2 and TRBJ1-2, with a tentative D call TRBD1 (5 bases). This CDR3 region has 12 residues. Germline V lookup: CDR1 SGHTA, CDR2 FQGNSA. Trimming removed 5 bases from V and 8 bases from J, with 12 bases in between.

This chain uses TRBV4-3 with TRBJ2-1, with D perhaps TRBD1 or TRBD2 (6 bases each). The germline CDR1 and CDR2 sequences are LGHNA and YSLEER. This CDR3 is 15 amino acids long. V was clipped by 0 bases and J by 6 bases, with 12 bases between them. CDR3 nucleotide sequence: TGCGCCAGCAGCCAAGAAGAGGGGGGCCCCAATGAGCAGTTCTTC. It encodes CASSQEEGGPNEQFF.

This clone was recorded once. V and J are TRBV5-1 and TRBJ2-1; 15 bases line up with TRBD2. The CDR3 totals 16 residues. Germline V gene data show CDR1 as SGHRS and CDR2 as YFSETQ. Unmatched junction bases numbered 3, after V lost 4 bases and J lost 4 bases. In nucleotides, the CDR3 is TGCGCCAGCAGCGGTGGACTAGCGGGAGGGTACAATGAGCAGTTCTTC. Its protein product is CASSGGLAGGYNEQFF.

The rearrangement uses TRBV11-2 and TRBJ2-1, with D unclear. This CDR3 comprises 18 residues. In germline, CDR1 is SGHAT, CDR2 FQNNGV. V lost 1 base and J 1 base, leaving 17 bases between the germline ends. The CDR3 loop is CASSLALRSELSYNEQFF. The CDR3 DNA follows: TGTGCCAGCAGCTTAGCCCTACGTAGTGAGTTGTCCTACAATGAGCAGTTCTTC.

CDR3 amino acids: CASSLDRAMNTEAFF. CDR3 nucleotides: TGTGCCAGCAGCTTAGACAGGGCCATGAACACTGAAGCTTTCTTT. This rearrangement joins TRBV7-8 to TRBJ1-1; possibly TRBD1 for D (6 bases). CDR3 length: 15 residues. CDR1 is SGHVS and CDR2 is FQNEAQ in the germline V gene. With 1 base removed from V and 0 bases from J, the gap between germline ends came to 9 bases.

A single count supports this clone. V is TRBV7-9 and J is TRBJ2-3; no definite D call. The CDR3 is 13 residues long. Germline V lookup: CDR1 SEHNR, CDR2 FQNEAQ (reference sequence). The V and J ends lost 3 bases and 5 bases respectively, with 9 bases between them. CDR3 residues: CASSLMSGDTQYF. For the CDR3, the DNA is TGTGCCAGCAGCTTGATGTCCGGAGATACGCAGTATTTT.

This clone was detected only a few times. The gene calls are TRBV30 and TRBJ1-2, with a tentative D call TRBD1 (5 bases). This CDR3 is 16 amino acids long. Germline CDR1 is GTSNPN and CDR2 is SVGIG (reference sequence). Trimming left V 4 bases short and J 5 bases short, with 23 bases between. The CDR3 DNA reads TGTGCCTGGACCCGCGGCTTAGACAGCCAGTTATATGGCTACACCTTC. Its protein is CAWTRGLDSQLYGYTF.

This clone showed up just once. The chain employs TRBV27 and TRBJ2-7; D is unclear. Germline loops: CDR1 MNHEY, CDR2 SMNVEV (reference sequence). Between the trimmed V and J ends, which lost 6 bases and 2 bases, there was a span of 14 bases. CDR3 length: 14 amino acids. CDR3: CASRQPLPPYEQYF. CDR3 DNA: TGTGCCAGCAGGCAGCCCCTTCCCCCCTACGAGCAGTACTTC.

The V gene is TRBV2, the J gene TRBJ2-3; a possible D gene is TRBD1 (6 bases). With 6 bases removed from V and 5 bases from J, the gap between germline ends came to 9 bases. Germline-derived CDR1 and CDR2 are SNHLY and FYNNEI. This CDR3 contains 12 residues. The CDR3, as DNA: TGTGCCAGCAGAGCACAGGGAGATACGCAGTATTTT. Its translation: CASRAQGDTQYF.

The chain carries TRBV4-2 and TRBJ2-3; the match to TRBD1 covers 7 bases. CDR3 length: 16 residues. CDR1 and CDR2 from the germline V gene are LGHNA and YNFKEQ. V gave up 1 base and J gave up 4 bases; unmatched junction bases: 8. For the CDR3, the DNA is TGTGCCAGCAGCCAAGGGTTTCGGCAGGGGGCAGATACGCAGTATTTT. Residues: CASSQGFRQGADTQYF.

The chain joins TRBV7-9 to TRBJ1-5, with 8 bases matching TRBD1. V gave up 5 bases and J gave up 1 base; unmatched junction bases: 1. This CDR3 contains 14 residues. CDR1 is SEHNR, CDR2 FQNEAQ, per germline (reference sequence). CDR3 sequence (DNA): TGTGCCAGCAGCCGACAGGGGAGCAATCAGCCCCAGCATTTT. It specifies CASSRQGSNQPQHF.

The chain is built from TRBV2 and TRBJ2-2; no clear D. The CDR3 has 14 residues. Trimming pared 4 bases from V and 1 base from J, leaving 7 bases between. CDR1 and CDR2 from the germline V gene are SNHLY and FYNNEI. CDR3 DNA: TGTGCCAGCAGTGGGACGGTGAACACCGGGGAGCTGTTTTTT. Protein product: CASSGTVNTGELFF. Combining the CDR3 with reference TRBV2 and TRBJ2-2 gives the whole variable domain EPEVTQTPSHQVTQMGQEVILRCVPISNHLYFYWYRQILGQKVEFLVSFYNNEISEKSEIFDDQFSVERPDGSNFTLKIRSTKLEDSAMYFCASSGTVNTGELFFGEGSRLTVL.

CDR3 in amino acids: CASSISLMNTEAFF. CDR3 sequence (DNA): TGTGCCAGTAGTATAAGCCTGATGAACACTGAAGCTTTCTTT. The chain links TRBV19 to TRBJ1-1; D not certain. Per the germline V gene, CDR1 is LNHDA and CDR2 is SQIVND (reference sequence). V lost 2 bases and J lost 0, with 7 bases in between. This CDR3 comprises 14 residues.

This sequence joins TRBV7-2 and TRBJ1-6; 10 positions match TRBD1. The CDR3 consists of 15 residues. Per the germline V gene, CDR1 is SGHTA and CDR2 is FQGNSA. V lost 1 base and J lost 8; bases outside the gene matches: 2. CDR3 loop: CASSLGDRGYSPLHF. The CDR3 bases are TGTGCCAGCAGCTTAGGGGACAGGGGATATTCACCCCTCCACTTT.

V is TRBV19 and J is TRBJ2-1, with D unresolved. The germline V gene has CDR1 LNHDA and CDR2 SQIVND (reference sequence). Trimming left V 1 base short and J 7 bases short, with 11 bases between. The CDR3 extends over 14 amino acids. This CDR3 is CASSIGHLGNEQFF. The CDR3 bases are TGTGCCAGTAGTATAGGGCACTTGGGGAATGAGCAGTTCTTC.

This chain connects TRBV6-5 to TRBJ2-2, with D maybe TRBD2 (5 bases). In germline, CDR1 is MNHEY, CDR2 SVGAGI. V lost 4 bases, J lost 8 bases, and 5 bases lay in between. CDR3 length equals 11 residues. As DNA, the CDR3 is TGTGCCAGCAGTTCGGGGGGGGAGCTGTTTTTT. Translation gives CASSSGGELFF.

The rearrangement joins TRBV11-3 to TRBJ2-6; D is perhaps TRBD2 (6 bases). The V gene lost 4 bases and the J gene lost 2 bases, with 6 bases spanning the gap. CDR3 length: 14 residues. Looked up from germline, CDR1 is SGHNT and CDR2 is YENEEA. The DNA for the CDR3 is TGTGCCAGCAGCTCGGGGGCTGGGGCCAACGTCCTGACTTTC. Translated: CASSSGAGANVLTF.

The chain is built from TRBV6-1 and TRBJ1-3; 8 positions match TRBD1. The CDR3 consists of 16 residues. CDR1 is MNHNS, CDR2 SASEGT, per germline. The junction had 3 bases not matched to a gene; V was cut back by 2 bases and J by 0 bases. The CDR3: CASSERTGPSGNTIYF. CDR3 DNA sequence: TGTGCCAGCAGTGAAAGGACAGGGCCCTCTGGAAACACCATATATTTT.

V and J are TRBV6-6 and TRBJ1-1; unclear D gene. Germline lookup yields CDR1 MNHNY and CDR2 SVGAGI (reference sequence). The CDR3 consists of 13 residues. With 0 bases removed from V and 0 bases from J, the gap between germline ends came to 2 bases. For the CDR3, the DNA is TGTGCCAGCAGTTACTCGATGAACACTGAAGCTTTCTTT. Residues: CASSYSMNTEAFF.